The clone carrying this TCR beta chain has at least ten counts. Its antigen is not identified. This sample was taken from a study of metastatic and nonmetastatic thyroid tumors. Study-wide context: Malignant thyroid and benign thyroid patients provided blood and tumor or nodule tissue whose repertoires were compared. Study-wide results and limits: Significantly higher TCR beta diversity was reportedly seen in malignant thyroid tumors than benign nodules, in blood and tumor.

The V and J ends lost 1 base and 1 base, in that order; junction bases with no gene match: 6. Per germline, CDR1 DFQATT and CDR2 SNEGSKA (reference sequence). CDR3 length equals 16 residues. As originally analysed: Using the CDR3 differences seen across clinicopathological groups, the authors built a distant-metastasis classifier for papillary thyroid cancer, which was meant to discriminate distant-metastatic patients. TCRdb re-called clones from the PCR reads using MiXCR. TCRdb's processing, not the study's, gives the V and J calls here. The data show around 17,000 clones, roughly 13% seen once. Thyroid surgery had not been preceded by any treatment in any patient.

The sequencing sample was made of blood. The V call is TRBV20-1, the J call TRBJ2-5; 10 bases line up with TRBD2. The origin of this receptor is a female donor with papillary thyroid cancer or a benign thyroid nodule (not recorded which). Some clones in this sample may be carry-over from other donors' samples. The CDR3 region has the DNA TGCAGTGCTAGAGTTCTAGCGGGGGAGATCCAAGAGACCCAGTACTTC. It translates to CSARVLAGEIQETQYF.